This T cell receptor (beta chain) stems from a study of blood T cell repertoires in COVID-19. TCRdb's copy holds only in-frame clones and misses some; the assay was immunoSEQ multiplex PCR. The table records about 300,000 clones, 85% of them present only once. V gave up 0 bases and J gave up 8 bases; unmatched junction bases: 9. The CDR3 is 17 residues long. Germline assignment: CDR1 SGHDN and CDR2 FVKESK. The rearrangement joins TRBV14 to TRBJ2-1; 11 nucleotides agree with TRBD2. Sequenced: peripheral blood. This receptor was taken from a human donor in a cohort sampled during active COVID-19. The CDR3 DNA follows: TGTGCCAGCAGCCAAGACCCTAGCGGGAGGTTCTTGGATGAGCAGTTCTTC. Its translation: CASSQDPSGRFLDEQFF. Full variable domain (rest looked up from reference TRBV14 and TRBJ2-1): EAGVTQFPSHSVIEKGQTVTLRCDPISGHDNLYWYRRVMGKEIKFLLHFVKESKQDESGMPNNRFLAERTGGTYSTLKVQPAELEDSGVYFCASSQDPSGRFLDEQFFGPGTRLTVL.